Following are 17 T cell receptor beta chains from one sample sequenced in a study of T-cell memory formation after mild COVID-19. A single record per CDR3 protein comes from TCRdb applying MiXCR to the 5' RACE reads. The sample carries roughly 550,000 distinct CDR3 sequences, roughly 22% recorded once. The sample was PBMCs or a T cell subset sorted from them (not recorded which). These receptors were taken from an adult woman who had mild COVID-19 (a few samples of this study predate the infection). Cell type and time point are not known.

The chain carries TRBV6-6 and TRBJ1-5; D call uncertain. Between the trimmed V and J ends, which lost 2 bases and 11 bases, there was a span of 13 bases. Germline V lookup: CDR1 MNHNY, CDR2 SVGAGI (reference sequence). The CDR3 length is 13 residues. The CDR3 DNA sequence: TGTGCCAGCAGTTACCCCGGGCTGAGGACCCAGCATTTT. Its translation: CASSYPGLRTQHF.

This clonotype was counted only a few times. This chain links TRBV7-9 with TRBJ1-1; 8 bases fit TRBD1. V shed 5 bases and J 4 bases; nucleotides not matched to a gene: 9. The CDR3 has 15 residues. Germline V gene data show CDR1 as SEHNR and CDR2 as FQNEAQ (reference sequence). In DNA, the CDR3 is TGTGCCAGCAGCCCCGGACAGGGAGTGGCCACTGAAGCTTTCTTT. It encodes CASSPGQGVATEAFF.

This clonotype was counted a few times. This rearrangement joins TRBV29-1 to TRBJ2-7; D possibly corresponds to TRBD2 (6 bases). The germline V gene encodes CDR1 SQVTM and CDR2 ANQGSEA. There are 12 residues in the CDR3. V lost 3 bases and J 6 bases, leaving 12 bases between the germline ends. The CDR3 DNA reads as TGCAGCGTTGAGATGGGGGGAGCCGAGCAGTACTTC. This codes for CSVEMGGAEQYF.

This clonotype was detected only a few times. The V call is TRBV12-3 or TRBV12-4, the J call TRBJ2-1, with D tentatively TRBD1 (6 bases). The CDR3 runs to 14 residues. V lost 6 bases to trimming and J lost 7 bases, with 16 bases between them. DNA of the CDR3: TGTGCCAGCAGCCCTTACGGACAGCATAATGAGCAGTTCTTC. It codes for CASSPYGQHNEQFF.

V gene TRBV24-1 combines with J gene TRBJ2-1, with 11 nucleotides matching TRBD1. The V gene's germline CDR1 is KGHDR and CDR2 SFDVKD. Losses at the gene ends were 2 bases for V and 6 bases for J; bases not matched to a gene: 8. The CDR3 length is 17 residues. CDR3 sequence: CATSDSSGTGGLNEQFF. The DNA for the CDR3 is TGTGCCACCAGTGATTCGTCCGGGACAGGGGGTCTCAATGAGCAGTTCTTC.

V usage is TRBV19 and J usage is TRBJ2-1; TRBD1 matches 7 bases. From germline, CDR1 is LNHDA and CDR2 SQIVND (reference sequence). The CDR3 runs 14 residues. Trimming at V came to 6 bases and at J to 3 bases, leaving 5 bases not matched to a gene. The chain's CDR3 is CASSAGQVYNEQFF. CDR3 nucleotides: TGTGCCAGTAGCGCCGGACAGGTCTACAATGAGCAGTTCTTC. The full variable domain, completed using reference TRBV19 and TRBJ2-1, is DGGITQSPKYLFRKEGQNVTLSCEQNLNHDAMYWYRQDPGQGLRLIYYSQIVNDFQKGDIAEGYSVSREKKESFPLTVTSAQKNPTAFYLCASSAGQVYNEQFFGPGTRLTVL.

The CDR3 coding sequence is TGTGCCAGTAGTACCAACCCGGATAGCGGCGGGTACGAGCAGTACTTC. Protein sequence: CASSTNPDSGGYEQYF. V and J are TRBV19 and TRBJ2-7, with D possibly being TRBD2 (6 bases). The CDR3 is 16 residues long. V gave up 4 bases and J gave up 4 bases, with 20 bases separating them. Germline V CDR1 and CDR2: LNHDA, SQIVND (reference sequence).

This sequence joins TRBV7-9 and TRBJ1-2; maybe TRBD1 (5 bases). Germline CDR1 and CDR2: SEHNR and FQNEAQ (reference sequence). The CDR3 runs 14 residues. V dropped 0 bases and J dropped 3 bases, with 8 bases sitting between them. The CDR3 region is CASSLAGAYYGYTF. The CDR3 DNA is TGTGCCAGCAGCTTAGCAGGGGCGTACTATGGCTACACCTTC. Filled out from reference TRBV7-9 and TRBJ1-2, the complete variable domain reads DTGVSQNPRHKITKRGQNVTFRCDPISEHNRLYWYRQTLGQGPEFLTYFQNEAQLEKSRLLSDRFSAERPKGSFSTLEIQRTEQGDSAMYLCASSLAGAYYGYTFGSGTRLTVV.

This clonotype was seen once. As DNA, the CDR3 is TGTGCCAGCAGCATTAATTCAAATTTAGGTCTTCAGTACTTC. This translates into CASSINSNLGLQYF. The rearrangement uses TRBV7-9 and TRBJ2-4, with D uncertain. CDR1 and CDR2 (germline): SEHNR, FQNEAQ (reference sequence). There are 14 residues in the CDR3. V shed 5 bases and J shed 11 bases, with 19 bases lying between them.

V is TRBV29-1 and J is TRBJ2-5; tentative D call: TRBD1 (6 bases). Germline values: CDR1 SQVTM, CDR2 ANQGSEA. The CDR3 sequence is 14 residues long. V lost 4 bases and J lost 4, with 16 bases in between. CDR3 loop: CSVAGTKGVETQYF. The CDR3 region has the DNA TGCAGCGTTGCCGGGACAAAGGGGGTAGAGACCCAGTACTTC.

V gene TRBV9 combines with J gene TRBJ1-1, with D perhaps TRBD1 (6 bases). The germline V gene encodes CDR1 SGDLS and CDR2 YYNGEE. The length of the CDR3 is 14 residues. V lost 3 bases to trimming and J lost 4 bases, with 13 bases between them. CDR3 DNA: TGTGCCAGCAGCGCGGACAGTCAATCCACTGAAGCTTTCTTT. It translates to CASSADSQSTEAFF.

The DNA for the CDR3 is TGTGCCAGCAGCTTAAAGCTCGGACAGGGGTATACCGGGGACCAGCCCCAGCATTTT. It encodes CASSLKLGQGYTGDQPQHF. V is TRBV7-2 and J is TRBJ1-5, with TRBD1 matching 9 bases. The CDR3 runs to 19 residues. The J segment lost 7 bases and the V segment lost 2 bases, leaving 18 bases of the junction unmatched. Germline CDR1 is SGHTA and CDR2 is FQGNSA.

The chain couples TRBV5-5 to TRBJ1-2; D gene unclear. Per germline, CDR1 SGHKS and CDR2 YYEKEE (reference sequence). Trimming cost V 1 base and J 8 bases, with 12 bases left between them. This CDR3 has 13 residues. The CDR3, as DNA: TGTGCCAGCAGCTTGAGTCGGGAGTCGGGCTACACCTTC. This translates into CASSLSRESGYTF.

The chain carries TRBV7-9 and TRBJ2-3; 10 nucleotides align to TRBD1. After removal of 5 bases from V and 3 bases from J, the junction contained 8 bases not matched to a gene. There are 16 residues in the CDR3. Germline CDR1 and CDR2: SEHNR and FQNEAQ (reference sequence). CDR3 loop: CASSVTGGVGTDTQYF. In DNA form, the CDR3 reads TGTGCCAGCAGCGTGACAGGGGGCGTAGGAACAGATACGCAGTATTTT.

This clonotype was counted between two and nine times. CDR3 nucleotides: TGTGCCAGCAGCTTGGCGGTTTCTTACTATGGCTACACCTTC. Encoded protein: CASSLAVSYYGYTF. This chain uses TRBV7-9 with TRBJ1-2; unclear D gene. This CDR3 is built from 14 residues. Germline V lookup: CDR1 SEHNR, CDR2 FQNEAQ (reference sequence). V was shortened by 3 bases and J by 3 bases, with 11 bases between the two germline ends.

This clonotype was found a few times. This chain joins TRBV15 and TRBJ2-3; 9 nucleotides match TRBD2. Germline loops: CDR1 LNHNV, CDR2 YYDKDF (reference sequence). This CDR3 contains 16 residues. Trimming removed 1 base from V and 1 base from J; junction bases left unmatched: 3. CDR3 nucleotide sequence: TGTGCCACCAGCAGAGGCGGGGGGGCCGGCACAGATACGCAGTATTTT. Its translation: CATSRGGGAGTDTQYF.

This clonotype was seen a few times. This sequence joins TRBV5-6 and TRBJ1-1; D remains ambiguous. CDR1 SGHDT and CDR2 YYEEEE come from the germline V gene. V lost 1 base and J 2 bases, leaving 15 bases between the germline ends. CDR3 size: 16 residues. CDR3 residues: CASSLSDFGVNTEAFF. CDR3 bases: TGTGCCAGCAGCTTGTCGGATTTTGGGGTAAACACTGAAGCTTTCTTT.